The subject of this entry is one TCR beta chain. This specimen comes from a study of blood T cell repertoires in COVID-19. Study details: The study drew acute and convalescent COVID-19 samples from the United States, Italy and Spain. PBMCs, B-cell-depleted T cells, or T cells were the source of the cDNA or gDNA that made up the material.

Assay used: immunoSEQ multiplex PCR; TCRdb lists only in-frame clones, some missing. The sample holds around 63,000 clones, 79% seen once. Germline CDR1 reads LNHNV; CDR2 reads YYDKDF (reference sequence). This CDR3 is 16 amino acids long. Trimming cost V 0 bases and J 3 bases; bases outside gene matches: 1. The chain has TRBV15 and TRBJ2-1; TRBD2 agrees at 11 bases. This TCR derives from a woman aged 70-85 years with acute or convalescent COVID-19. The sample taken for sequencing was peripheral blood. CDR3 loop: CATSRDGTSGYNEQFF. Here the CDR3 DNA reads TGTGCCACCAGCAGAGATGGGACTAGCGGCTACAATGAGCAGTTCTTC. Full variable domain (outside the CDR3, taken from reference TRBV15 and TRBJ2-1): DAMVIQNPRYQVTQFGKPVTLSCSQTLNHNVMYWYQQKSSQAPKLLFHYYDKDFNNEADTPDNFQSRRPNTSFCFLDIRSPGLGDTAMYLCATSRDGTSGYNEQFFGPGTRLTVL.